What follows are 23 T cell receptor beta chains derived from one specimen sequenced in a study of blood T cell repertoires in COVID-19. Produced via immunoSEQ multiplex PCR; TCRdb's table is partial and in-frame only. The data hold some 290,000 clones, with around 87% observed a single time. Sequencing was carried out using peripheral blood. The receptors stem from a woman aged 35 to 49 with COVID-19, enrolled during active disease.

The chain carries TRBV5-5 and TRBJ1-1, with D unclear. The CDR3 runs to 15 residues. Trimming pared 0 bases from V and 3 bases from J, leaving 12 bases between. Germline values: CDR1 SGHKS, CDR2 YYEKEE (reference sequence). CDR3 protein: CASSLGELQDTEAFF. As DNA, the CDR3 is TGTGCCAGCAGCTTGGGGGAGTTACAAGACACTGAAGCTTTCTTT.

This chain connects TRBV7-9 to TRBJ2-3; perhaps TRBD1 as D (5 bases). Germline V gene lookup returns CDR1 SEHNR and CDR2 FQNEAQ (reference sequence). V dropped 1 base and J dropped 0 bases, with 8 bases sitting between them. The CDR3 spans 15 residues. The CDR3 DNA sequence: TGTGCCAGCAGCTTAGGCAGGGCTAGCACAGATACGCAGTATTTT. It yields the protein CASSLGRASTDTQYF. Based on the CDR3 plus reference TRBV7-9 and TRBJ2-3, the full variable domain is DTGVSQNPRHKITKRGQNVTFRCDPISEHNRLYWYRQTLGQGPEFLTYFQNEAQLEKSRLLSDRFSAERPKGSFSTLEIQRTEQGDSAMYLCASSLGRASTDTQYFGPGTRLTVL.

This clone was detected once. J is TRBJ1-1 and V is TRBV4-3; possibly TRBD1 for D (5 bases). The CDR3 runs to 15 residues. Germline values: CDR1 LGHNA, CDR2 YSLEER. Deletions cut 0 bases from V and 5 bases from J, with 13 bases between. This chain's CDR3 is CASSQEWQGGTEAFF. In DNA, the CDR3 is TGCGCCAGCAGCCAAGAATGGCAGGGTGGGACTGAAGCTTTCTTT.

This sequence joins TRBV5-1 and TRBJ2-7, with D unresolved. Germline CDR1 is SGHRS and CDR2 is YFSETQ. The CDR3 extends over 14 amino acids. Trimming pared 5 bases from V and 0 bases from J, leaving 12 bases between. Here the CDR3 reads CASRSTTASYEQYF. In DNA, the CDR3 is TGCGCCAGCAGGTCAACAACCGCCTCCTACGAGCAGTACTTC.

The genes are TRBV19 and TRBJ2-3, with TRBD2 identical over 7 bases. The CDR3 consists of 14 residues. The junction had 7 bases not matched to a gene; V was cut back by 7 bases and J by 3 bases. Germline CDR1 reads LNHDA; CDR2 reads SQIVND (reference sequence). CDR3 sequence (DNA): TGTGCCAGTAACCAGCGGGGAGGGACAGATACGCAGTATTTT. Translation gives CASNQRGGTDTQYF.

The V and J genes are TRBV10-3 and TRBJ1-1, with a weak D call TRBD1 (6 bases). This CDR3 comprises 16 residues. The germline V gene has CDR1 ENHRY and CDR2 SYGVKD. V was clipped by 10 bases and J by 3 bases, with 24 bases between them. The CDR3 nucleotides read TGTGCCACCAAATTCGGCCAGACAGGCAAGGACACTGAAGCTTTCTTT. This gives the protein CATKFGQTGKDTEAFF.

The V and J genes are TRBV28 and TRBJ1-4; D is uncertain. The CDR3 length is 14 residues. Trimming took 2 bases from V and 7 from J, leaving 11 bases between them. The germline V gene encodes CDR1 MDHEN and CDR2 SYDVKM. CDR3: CASSLVTVGEKLFF. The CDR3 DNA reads TGTGCCAGCAGTTTAGTGACTGTCGGTGAAAAACTGTTTTTT.

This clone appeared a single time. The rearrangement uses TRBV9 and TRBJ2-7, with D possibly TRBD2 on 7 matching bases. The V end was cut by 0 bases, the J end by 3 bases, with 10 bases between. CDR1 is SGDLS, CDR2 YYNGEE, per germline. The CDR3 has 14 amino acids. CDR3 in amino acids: CASSVGGGDYEQYF. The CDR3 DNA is TGTGCCAGCAGCGTAGGCGGGGGCGACTACGAGCAGTACTTC.

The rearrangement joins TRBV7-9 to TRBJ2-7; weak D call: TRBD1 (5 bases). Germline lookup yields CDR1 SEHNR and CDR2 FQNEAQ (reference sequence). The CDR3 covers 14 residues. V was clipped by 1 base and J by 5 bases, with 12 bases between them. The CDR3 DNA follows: TGTGCCAGCAGCTTAGTAAGGGGAAGGAACGAGCAGTACTTC. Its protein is CASSLVRGRNEQYF.

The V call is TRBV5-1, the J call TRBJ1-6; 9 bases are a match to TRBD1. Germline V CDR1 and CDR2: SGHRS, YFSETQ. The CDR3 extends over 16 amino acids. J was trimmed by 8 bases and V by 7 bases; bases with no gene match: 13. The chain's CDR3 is CASGNLPGQGYSPLHF. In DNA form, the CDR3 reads TGCGCCAGCGGGAACCTCCCGGGACAGGGTTATTCACCCCTCCACTTT.

DNA for the CDR3: TGCGCCAGCAGCCAAGGGGACAGTCGGACCTATGGCTACACCTTC. As protein: CASSQGDSRTYGYTF. V and J are TRBV4-1 and TRBJ1-2; 7 bases map to TRBD1. This CDR3 has 15 amino acids. V trimming: 1 base; J trimming: 4 bases; junction bases outside the gene matches: 6. Germline V CDR1 and CDR2: MGHRA, YSYEKL.

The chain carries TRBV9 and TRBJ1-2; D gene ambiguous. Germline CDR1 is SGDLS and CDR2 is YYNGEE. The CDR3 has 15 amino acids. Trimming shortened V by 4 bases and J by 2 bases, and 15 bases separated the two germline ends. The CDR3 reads CASSLTDTLNYGYTF. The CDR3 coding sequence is TGTGCCAGCAGCTTAACAGACACCTTAAACTATGGCTACACCTTC.

The CDR3 loop reads CASSAGTSINTGELFF. The CDR3 coding sequence is TGCGCCAGCAGCGCGGGGACTAGCATTAACACCGGGGAGCTGTTTTTT. This chain links TRBV5-1 with TRBJ2-2, with TRBD2 identical over 9 bases. After removal of 4 bases from V and 2 bases from J, the junction contained 6 bases not matched to a gene. The CDR3 is 16 residues long. The V gene's germline CDR1 is SGHRS and CDR2 YFSETQ.

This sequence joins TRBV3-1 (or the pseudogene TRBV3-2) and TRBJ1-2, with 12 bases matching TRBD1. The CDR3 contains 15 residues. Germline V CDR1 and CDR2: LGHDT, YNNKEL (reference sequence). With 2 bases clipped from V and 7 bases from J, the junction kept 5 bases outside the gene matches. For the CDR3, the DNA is TGTGCCAGCAGCCAATCCGGGACAGGGGGCTCTGGCTACACCTTC. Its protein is CASSQSGTGGSGYTF.

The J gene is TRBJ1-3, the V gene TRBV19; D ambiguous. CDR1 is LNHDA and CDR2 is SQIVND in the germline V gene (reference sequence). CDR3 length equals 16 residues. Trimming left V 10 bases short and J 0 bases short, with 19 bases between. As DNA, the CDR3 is TGTGCCACTAAACCACGGTTGTCGAGCTCTGGAAACACCATATATTTT. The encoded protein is CATKPRLSSSGNTIYF.

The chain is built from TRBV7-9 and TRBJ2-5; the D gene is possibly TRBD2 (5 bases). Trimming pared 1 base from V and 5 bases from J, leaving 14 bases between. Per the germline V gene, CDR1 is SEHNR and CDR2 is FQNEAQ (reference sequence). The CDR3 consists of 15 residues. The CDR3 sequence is CASSLGSTRGETQYF. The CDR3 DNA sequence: TGTGCCAGCAGCTTAGGTTCAACCCGAGGGGAGACCCAGTACTTC.

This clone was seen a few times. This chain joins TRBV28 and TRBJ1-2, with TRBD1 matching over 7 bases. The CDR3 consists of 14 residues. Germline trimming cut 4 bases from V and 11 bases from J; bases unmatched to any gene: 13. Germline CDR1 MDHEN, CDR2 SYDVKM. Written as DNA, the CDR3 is TGTGCCAGCAGTTCAGGACAGGCAACCTCGGGGTACACCTTC. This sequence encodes CASSSGQATSGYTF.

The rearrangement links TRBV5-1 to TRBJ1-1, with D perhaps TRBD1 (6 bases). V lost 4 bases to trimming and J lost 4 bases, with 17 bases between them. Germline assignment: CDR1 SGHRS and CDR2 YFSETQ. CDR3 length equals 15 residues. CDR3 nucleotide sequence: TGCGCCAGCAGCCCAGGCACAGGGTTGGGCACTGAAGCTTTCTTT. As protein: CASSPGTGLGTEAFF.

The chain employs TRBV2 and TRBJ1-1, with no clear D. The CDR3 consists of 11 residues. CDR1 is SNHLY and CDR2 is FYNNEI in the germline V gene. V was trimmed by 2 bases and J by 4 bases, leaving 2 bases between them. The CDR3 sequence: CASSERTEAFF. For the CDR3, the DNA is TGTGCCAGCAGTGAACGCACTGAAGCTTTCTTT.

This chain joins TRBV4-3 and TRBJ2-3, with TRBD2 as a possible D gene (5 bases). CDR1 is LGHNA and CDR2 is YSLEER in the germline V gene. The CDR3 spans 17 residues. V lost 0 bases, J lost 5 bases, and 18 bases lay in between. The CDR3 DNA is TGCGCCAGCAGCCAAGATCACGGTGCGGGTCTGGGAGATACGCAGTATTTT. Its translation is CASSQDHGAGLGDTQYF.

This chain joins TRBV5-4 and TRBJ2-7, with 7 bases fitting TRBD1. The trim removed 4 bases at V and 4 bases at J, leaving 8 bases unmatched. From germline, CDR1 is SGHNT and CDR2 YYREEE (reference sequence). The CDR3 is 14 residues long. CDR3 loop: CASSTRAGGYEQYF. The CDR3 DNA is TGTGCCAGCAGCACCCGGGCAGGGGGATACGAGCAGTACTTC. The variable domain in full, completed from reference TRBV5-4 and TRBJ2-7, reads ETGVTQSPTHLIKTRGQQVTLRCSSQSGHNTVSWYQQALGQGPQFIFQYYREEENGRGNFPPRFSGLQFPNYSSELNVNALELDDSALYLCASSTRAGGYEQYFGPGTRLTVT.

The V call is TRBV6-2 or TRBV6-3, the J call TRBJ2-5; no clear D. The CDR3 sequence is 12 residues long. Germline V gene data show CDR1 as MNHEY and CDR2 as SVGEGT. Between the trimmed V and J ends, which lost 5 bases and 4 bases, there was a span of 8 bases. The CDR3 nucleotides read TGTGCCAGCAGTGCAAGGAGAGAGACCCAGTACTTC. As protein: CASSARRETQYF.

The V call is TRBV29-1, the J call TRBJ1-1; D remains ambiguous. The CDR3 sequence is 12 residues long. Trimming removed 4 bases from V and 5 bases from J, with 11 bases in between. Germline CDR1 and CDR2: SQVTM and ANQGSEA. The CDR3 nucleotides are TGCAGCGTTGTAGCCGGTTCGACTGAAGCTTTCTTT. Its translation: CSVVAGSTEAFF.